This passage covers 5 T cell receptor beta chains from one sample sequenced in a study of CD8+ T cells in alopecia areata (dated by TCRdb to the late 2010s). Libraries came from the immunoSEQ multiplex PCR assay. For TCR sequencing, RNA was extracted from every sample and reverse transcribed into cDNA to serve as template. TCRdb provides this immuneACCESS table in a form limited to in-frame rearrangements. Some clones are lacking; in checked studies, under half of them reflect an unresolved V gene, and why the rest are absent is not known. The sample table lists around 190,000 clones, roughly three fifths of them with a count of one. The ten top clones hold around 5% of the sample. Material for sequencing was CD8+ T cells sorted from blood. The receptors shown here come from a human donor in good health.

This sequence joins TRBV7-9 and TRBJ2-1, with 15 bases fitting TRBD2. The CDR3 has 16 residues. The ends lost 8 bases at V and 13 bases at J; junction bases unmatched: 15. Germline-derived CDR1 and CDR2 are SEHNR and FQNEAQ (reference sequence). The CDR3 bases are TGTGCCAGCCGCCGGGGGACTAGCGGGGGGCCCGGGTTCCAGTTCTTC. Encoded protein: CASRRGTSGGPGFQFF.

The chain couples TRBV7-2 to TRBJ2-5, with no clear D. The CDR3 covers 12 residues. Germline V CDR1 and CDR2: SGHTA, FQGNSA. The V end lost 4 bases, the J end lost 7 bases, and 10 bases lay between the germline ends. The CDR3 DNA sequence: TGTGCCAGCAGCTCCCCCTATGCGACCCAGTACTTC. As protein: CASSSPYATQYF.

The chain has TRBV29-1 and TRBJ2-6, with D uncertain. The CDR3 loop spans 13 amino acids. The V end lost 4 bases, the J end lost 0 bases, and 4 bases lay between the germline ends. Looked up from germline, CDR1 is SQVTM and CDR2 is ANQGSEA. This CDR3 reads CSVGSSGANVLTF. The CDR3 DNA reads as TGCAGCGTTGGTAGCTCTGGGGCCAACGTCCTGACTTTC. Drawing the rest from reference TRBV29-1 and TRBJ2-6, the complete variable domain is SAVISQKPSRDICQRGTSLTIQCQVDSQVTMMFWYRQQPGQSLTLIATANQGSEATYESGFVIDKFPISRPNLTFSTLTVSNMSPEDSSIYLCSVGSSGANVLTFGAGSRLTVL.

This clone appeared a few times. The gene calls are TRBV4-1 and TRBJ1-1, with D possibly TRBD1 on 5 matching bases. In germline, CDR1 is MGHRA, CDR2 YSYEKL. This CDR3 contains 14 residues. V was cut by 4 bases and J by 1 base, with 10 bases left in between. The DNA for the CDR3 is TGCGCCAGCAGCCCACCGGGGCGGAACACTGAAGCTTTCTTT. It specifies CASSPPGRNTEAFF.

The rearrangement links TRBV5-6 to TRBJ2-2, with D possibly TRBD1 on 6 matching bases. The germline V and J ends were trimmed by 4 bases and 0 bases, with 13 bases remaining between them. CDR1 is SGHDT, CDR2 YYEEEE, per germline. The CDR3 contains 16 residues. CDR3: CASSPGDRPNTGELFF. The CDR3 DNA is TGTGCCAGCAGCCCAGGGGACCGACCGAACACCGGGGAGCTGTTTTTT.